A selection of T cell receptor beta chains follows, all from one sample in a study of blood T cells in healthy people across ages. TCRdb re-called the 5' RACE reads through MiXCR, storing one row per CDR3 protein. The sample lists hundreds of thousands of distinct CDR3 sequences, around 41% occurring once. Material: blood. These receptors came from a man of 80 years or more in good health. The CDR3 runs from the conserved cysteine through the conserved F or W. Each record gives: V gene, D gene, J gene, clone size, CDR3 protein, CDR3 DNA. D genes are given only for firm matches. Part of the rows lack a size; the others show once, few, many or a class for expanded clones.

v_gene: TRBV4-2; d_gene: -; j_gene: TRBJ2-7; abundance: -; CDR3aa: CASSQDYASEQYF; CDR3nt: TGTGCCAGCAGCCAAGATTACGCCAGCGAGCAGTACTTC
v_gene: TRBV6-6; d_gene: -; j_gene: TRBJ2-5; abundance: -; CDR3aa: CVSSYRETQYF; CDR3nt: TGTGTCAGCAGTTACCGAGAGACCCAGTACTTC
v_gene: TRBV5-5; d_gene: -; j_gene: TRBJ2-7; abundance: once; CDR3aa: CASSFLQGSEQYF; CDR3nt: TGTGCCAGCAGCTTCCTACAGGGATCCGAGCAGTACTTC
v_gene: TRBV27; d_gene: TRBD2; j_gene: TRBJ2-1; abundance: -; CDR3aa: CASSLLAGGINNEQFF; CDR3nt: TGTGCCAGCAGTTTATTAGCGGGGGGTATAAACAATGAGCAGTTCTTC
v_gene: TRBV6-6; d_gene: TRBD1; j_gene: TRBJ2-3; abundance: many; CDR3aa: CASQWDRGQDTQYF; CDR3nt: TGTGCTTCTCAGTGGGACAGGGGGCAAGATACGCAGTATTTT
v_gene: TRBV7-3; d_gene: -; j_gene: TRBJ1-6; abundance: once; CDR3aa: CASSPTRSRNSPLHF; CDR3nt: TGTGCCAGCAGCCCCACCCGATCCAGGAATTCACCCCTCCACTTT
v_gene: TRBV20-1; d_gene: TRBD2; j_gene: TRBJ2-3; abundance: -; CDR3aa: CSARVGGRGIADTQYF; CDR3nt: TGCAGTGCTAGAGTTGGCGGGAGAGGTATAGCAGATACGCAGTATTTT
v_gene: TRBV11-3; d_gene: -; j_gene: TRBJ2-2; abundance: -; CDR3aa: CASSLDIRTGELFF; CDR3nt: TGTGCCAGCAGCTTAGATATACGTACCGGGGAGCTGTTTTTT
v_gene: TRBV7-2; d_gene: TRBD1; j_gene: TRBJ1-1; abundance: few; CDR3aa: CASSPRVQGGAFF; CDR3nt: TGTGCCAGCAGCCCTAGGGTACAGGGGGGAGCTTTCTTT
v_gene: TRBV3-1; d_gene: -; j_gene: TRBJ2-5; abundance: -; CDR3aa: CASSIPPGTQYF; CDR3nt: TGTGCCAGCAGTATTCCGCCGGGGACCCAGTACTTC
v_gene: TRBV2; d_gene: -; j_gene: TRBJ1-5; abundance: -; CDR3aa: CASAWGWYQPQHF; CDR3nt: TGTGCCAGCGCGTGGGGTTGGTATCAGCCCCAGCATTTT
v_gene: TRBV11-3; d_gene: TRBD2; j_gene: TRBJ2-7; abundance: -; CDR3aa: CASSPGGSGSLHHDQYF; CDR3nt: TGTGCCAGCAGCCCCGGTGGTAGCGGGAGTCTCCACCACGATCAGTACTTC
v_gene: TRBV18; d_gene: TRBD1; j_gene: TRBJ2-2; abundance: -; CDR3aa: CASSPRTLTGANAGELFF; CDR3nt: TGTGCCAGCTCACCTCGAACGTTGACAGGGGCGAACGCCGGGGAGCTGTTTTTT
v_gene: TRBV12-3/TRBV12-4; d_gene: -; j_gene: TRBJ2-3; abundance: -; CDR3aa: CASSLSRTTSTDTQYF; CDR3nt: TGTGCCAGCAGTTTAAGTCGCACAACCAGCACAGATACGCAGTATTTT
v_gene: TRBV7-2; d_gene: -; j_gene: TRBJ2-7; abundance: many; CDR3aa: CASSLGHSYEQYF; CDR3nt: TGTGCCAGCAGCTTAGGACATTCCTACGAGCAGTACTTC
v_gene: TRBV5-1; d_gene: TRBD2; j_gene: TRBJ2-3; abundance: many; CDR3aa: CASSLTSGGDALDTQYF; CDR3nt: TGCGCCAGCAGCTTAACTAGCGGGGGCGACGCATTGGATACGCAGTATTTT
v_gene: TRBV4-3; d_gene: TRBD2; j_gene: TRBJ2-3; abundance: -; CDR3aa: CASSPWGSGGADTQYF; CDR3nt: TGCGCCAGCAGCCCCTGGGGAAGCGGGGGAGCAGATACGCAGTATTTT
v_gene: TRBV20-1; d_gene: -; j_gene: TRBJ1-1; abundance: -; CDR3aa: CSPTREPDTEAFF; CDR3nt: TGCAGCCCAACCCGGGAACCGGACACTGAAGCTTTCTTT
v_gene: TRBV5-1; d_gene: TRBD1; j_gene: TRBJ2-1; abundance: once; CDR3aa: CASSLGQGIGEQFF; CDR3nt: TGCGCCAGCAGCTTAGGACAGGGAATTGGTGAGCAGTTCTTC
v_gene: TRBV7-2; d_gene: -; j_gene: TRBJ2-3; abundance: few; CDR3aa: CASSPTNRVSDTQYF; CDR3nt: TGTGCCAGCAGCCCGACCAACAGGGTCTCGGATACGCAGTATTTT
v_gene: TRBV6-2/TRBV6-3; d_gene: TRBD1; j_gene: TRBJ1-2; abundance: few; CDR3aa: CASSKPGTVNFGYTF; CDR3nt: TGTGCCAGCAGTAAGCCCGGGACAGTGAATTTTGGCTACACCTTC
v_gene: TRBV7-2; d_gene: -; j_gene: TRBJ2-7; abundance: many; CDR3aa: CASSPTGIYEQYF; CDR3nt: TGTGCCAGCAGCCCCACAGGGATCTACGAGCAGTACTTC
v_gene: TRBV12-3/TRBV12-4; d_gene: -; j_gene: TRBJ2-7; abundance: -; CDR3aa: CAGSYLNEQYF; CDR3nt: TGTGCCGGCAGCTACTTGAACGAGCAGTACTTC
v_gene: TRBV20-1; d_gene: TRBD1; j_gene: TRBJ2-7; abundance: -; CDR3aa: CSAMTGGGTYEQYF; CDR3nt: TGCAGTGCCATGACAGGGGGTGGGACCTACGAGCAGTACTTC
v_gene: TRBV4-3; d_gene: -; j_gene: TRBJ1-2; abundance: -; CDR3aa: CASSQASAGNYGYTF; CDR3nt: TGCGCCAGCAGCCAAGCCTCCGCAGGGAACTATGGCTACACCTTC
v_gene: TRBV29-1; d_gene: -; j_gene: TRBJ2-3; abundance: -; CDR3aa: CSVAGPNSFNTQYF; CDR3nt: TGCAGCGTTGCTGGGCCTAACAGTTTTAATACGCAGTATTTT
v_gene: TRBV13; d_gene: -; j_gene: TRBJ2-1; abundance: -; CDR3aa: CASSSRRRGAYNEQFF; CDR3nt: TGTGCCAGCAGCTCACGCCGGAGGGGAGCCTACAATGAGCAGTTCTTC
v_gene: TRBV28; d_gene: TRBD1; j_gene: TRBJ2-2; abundance: many; CDR3aa: CASRPQGAQVRAGELFF; CDR3nt: TGTGCCAGCAGACCTCAGGGGGCTCAGGTTCGTGCCGGGGAGCTGTTTTTT
v_gene: TRBV24-1; d_gene: TRBD1; j_gene: TRBJ2-1; abundance: -; CDR3aa: CATSDGQGASNEQFF; CDR3nt: TGTGCCACCAGTGATGGACAGGGGGCAAGCAATGAGCAGTTCTTC
v_gene: TRBV12-3/TRBV12-4; d_gene: -; j_gene: TRBJ1-1; abundance: -; CDR3aa: CASARVTEAFF; CDR3nt: TGTGCCAGCGCCCGCGTCACTGAAGCTTTCTTT
v_gene: TRBV12-3/TRBV12-4; d_gene: -; j_gene: TRBJ2-1; abundance: -; CDR3aa: CASSPGAGANNEQFF; CDR3nt: TGTGCCAGCAGCCCCGGGGCAGGGGCGAACAATGAGCAGTTCTTC
v_gene: TRBV7-2; d_gene: TRBD2; j_gene: TRBJ2-3; abundance: -; CDR3aa: CASSKRPATSGGNTDTQYF; CDR3nt: TGTGCCAGCAGCAAACGCCCGGCTACTAGCGGGGGAAACACAGATACGCAGTATTTT
v_gene: TRBV6-2/TRBV6-3; d_gene: -; j_gene: TRBJ2-2; abundance: -; CDR3aa: CASSRTGTRSGELFF; CDR3nt: TGTGCCAGCAGCCGCACAGGAACCAGGAGCGGGGAGCTGTTTTTT
v_gene: TRBV3-1; d_gene: TRBD1; j_gene: TRBJ1-4; abundance: -; CDR3aa: CASSLPSGTGGAKLFF; CDR3nt: TGTGCCAGCAGCCTACCATCCGGGACAGGGGGCGCAAAACTGTTTTTT
v_gene: TRBV10-1; d_gene: -; j_gene: TRBJ2-3; abundance: -; CDR3aa: CASSESGTRSADTQYF; CDR3nt: TGCGCCAGCAGTGAGTCAGGGACAAGAAGTGCAGATACGCAGTATTTT
v_gene: TRBV11-3; d_gene: -; j_gene: TRBJ2-2; abundance: -; CDR3aa: CASSPGRTTGELFF; CDR3nt: TGTGCCAGCAGCCCAGGGAGGACCACCGGGGAGCTGTTTTTT
v_gene: TRBV5-1; d_gene: -; j_gene: TRBJ2-5; abundance: many; CDR3aa: CASSLVPKGGETQYF; CDR3nt: TGCGCCAGCAGCTTGGTACCCAAAGGGGGAGAGACCCAGTACTTC
v_gene: TRBV7-2; d_gene: TRBD1; j_gene: TRBJ2-5; abundance: -; CDR3aa: CASSLSGQVRETQYF; CDR3nt: TGTGCCAGCAGCTTATCGGGACAGGTCAGGGAGACCCAGTACTTC
v_gene: TRBV20-1; d_gene: -; j_gene: TRBJ2-7; abundance: -; CDR3aa: CSARDRRILLGEQYF; CDR3nt: TGCAGTGCTAGAGATCGTAGAATCCTCCTGGGGGAGCAGTACTTC
v_gene: TRBV6-2/TRBV6-3; d_gene: TRBD2; j_gene: TRBJ2-1; abundance: -; CDR3aa: CASSYRAGVTNEQFF; CDR3nt: TGTGCCAGCAGTTATAGAGCGGGAGTAACCAATGAGCAGTTCTTC
v_gene: TRBV11-3; d_gene: TRBD2; j_gene: TRBJ2-1; abundance: many; CDR3aa: CASSLGMAGGSYNEQFF; CDR3nt: TGTGCCAGCAGCTTAGGAATGGCGGGAGGATCCTACAATGAGCAGTTCTTC
v_gene: TRBV20-1; d_gene: -; j_gene: TRBJ1-3; abundance: -; CDR3aa: CSAGRLSGNTIYF; CDR3nt: TGCAGTGCTGGCCGGCTCTCTGGAAACACCATATATTTT
v_gene: TRBV6-2/TRBV6-3; d_gene: -; j_gene: TRBJ1-1; abundance: -; CDR3aa: CANRLVRRNTEAFF; CDR3nt: TGTGCCAACCGCCTTGTCAGGAGGAACACTGAAGCTTTCTTT